Below, 12 T cell receptor beta chains from the same sample are listed, as sequenced in a study of shared clonotypes between healthy human individuals. The data were produced by immunoSEQ multiplex PCR, yet TCRdb's version contains in-frame clones alone and is incomplete. The sample includes 1.4 million or so clones, less than 99% of them seen just once. The sequenced material came from naive CD4+ T cells sorted from blood. Subset: CD45RA+ positively selected. The source is a man younger than 45 in good health.

This sequence joins TRBV7-8 and TRBJ1-1; D is unresolved. CDR3 length: 14 amino acids. V lost 1 base and J lost 1, with 7 bases in between. Germline V gene sequence: CDR1 SGHVS, CDR2 FQNEAQ. CDR3 nucleotide sequence: TGTGCCAGCAGCTTAGTAATAGGGAACACTGAAGCTTTCTTT. This codes for CASSLVIGNTEAFF.

The genes are TRBV7-9 and TRBJ1-1; tentatively, D is TRBD1 (5 bases). Trimming removed 3 bases at V and 6 bases at J, with 14 bases between. This CDR3 is 14 amino acids long. The germline gives CDR1 SEHNR, CDR2 FQNEAQ (reference sequence). CDR3 bases: TGTGCCAGCAGCTTCCAGGGTTCATCTTCTGAAGCTTTCTTT. Its protein product is CASSFQGSSSEAFF.

This CDR3 is CASIRDRGQDEQFF. The CDR3, as DNA: TGTGCCAGCATCCGAGACAGGGGGCAGGATGAGCAGTTCTTC. The chain uses TRBV5-4 and TRBJ2-1; 10 nucleotides align to TRBD1. V shed 6 bases, J shed 8 bases, and the junction held 8 bases outside the gene matches. The V gene's germline CDR1 is SGHNT and CDR2 YYREEE (reference sequence). The CDR3 spans 14 residues.

This clone is a singleton in its sample. This rearrangement joins TRBV7-2 to TRBJ1-2; D call uncertain. Trimming shortened V by 5 bases and J by 4 bases, and 8 bases separated the two germline ends. CDR1 SGHTA and CDR2 FQGNSA come from the germline V gene. The CDR3 loop spans 12 amino acids. CDR3 coding DNA: TGTGCCAGCAGCCGTAAAGTCTATGGCTACACCTTC. Its translation: CASSRKVYGYTF.

The rearrangement links TRBV10-1 to TRBJ1-5; D gene ambiguous. Trimming took 2 bases from V and 4 from J, leaving 9 bases between them. This CDR3 has 14 residues. CDR1 is WNHNN, CDR2 SYGVQD, per germline (reference sequence). The CDR3 DNA follows: TGCGCCAGCAGTGAGCTAGATTTTAATCAGCCCCAGCATTTT. It translates to CASSELDFNQPQHF.

The J gene is TRBJ2-7, the V gene TRBV6-1, with D perhaps TRBD1 (6 bases). The V gene lost 6 bases and the J gene lost 3 bases, with 15 bases spanning the gap. Germline V gene sequence: CDR1 MNHNS, CDR2 SASEGT. The CDR3 sequence is 14 residues long. This chain's CDR3 is CASRGAVLGYEQYF. CDR3 DNA sequence: TGTGCCAGCAGGGGGGCAGTGCTTGGCTACGAGCAGTACTTC.

The V and J genes are TRBV11-2 and TRBJ2-7; 10 bases align to TRBD2. The CDR3 extends over 16 amino acids. V gave up 5 bases and J gave up 4 bases; unmatched junction bases: 11. Looked up from germline, CDR1 is SGHAT and CDR2 is FQNNGV. DNA of the CDR3: TGTGCCAGCAGCCGAGGAGCGGGAGGGCTTTTTTACGAGCAGTACTTC. Translating gives CASSRGAGGLFYEQYF.

This chain uses TRBV6-1 with TRBJ2-1; D might be TRBD2 (6 bases). V lost 5 bases, J lost 2 bases, and 10 bases lay in between. CDR3 length: 14 amino acids. Germline V CDR1 and CDR2: MNHNS, SASEGT. The CDR3 sequence: CASSPGGTYNEQFF. The CDR3 DNA reads TGTGCCAGCAGTCCCGGCGGGACCTACAATGAGCAGTTCTTC.

This chain joins TRBV18 and TRBJ2-2, with unresolved D. Germline lookup yields CDR1 KGHSH and CDR2 LQKENI. This CDR3 has 16 amino acids. V was clipped by 3 bases and J by 4 bases, with 15 bases between them. CDR3: CASSPIGVVRTGELFF. DNA of the CDR3: TGTGCCAGCTCACCTATTGGGGTCGTACGCACCGGGGAGCTGTTTTTT. Using reference TRBV18 and TRBJ2-2 for the parts outside the CDR3, the full variable domain is NAGVMQNPRHLVRRRGQEARLRCSPMKGHSHVYWYRQLPEEGLKFMVYLQKENIIDESGMPKERFSAEFPKEGPSILRIQQVVRGDSAAYFCASSPIGVVRTGELFFGEGSRLTVL.

Concerning this clone: This same CDR3 is encoded by further DNA sequences in the sample. The chain links TRBV18 to TRBJ2-2; 14 bases line up with TRBD2. The CDR3 spans 16 residues. V lost 3 bases, J lost 5 bases, and 2 bases stayed unmatched. Germline assignment: CDR1 KGHSH and CDR2 LQKENI. CDR3 DNA sequence: TGTGCCAGCTCACCCGGGACTAGCGGGAGAACCGGGGAGCTGTTTTTT. Its translation: CASSPGTSGRTGELFF.

The chain has TRBV20-1 and TRBJ2-7; D gene unclear. The V gene lost 6 bases and the J gene lost 7 bases, with 13 bases spanning the gap. Germline-derived CDR1 and CDR2 are DFQATT and SNEGSKA (reference sequence). This CDR3 has 11 residues. The DNA for the CDR3 is TGCAGTGCCCCATTGAACGGTGAGCAGTACTTC. It is translated as CSAPLNGEQYF.

On this clone: The sample has other DNA sequences that encode this CDR3 too. The chain couples TRBV5-4 to TRBJ2-1; TRBD1 might be the D (6 bases). V lost 4 bases and J lost 0, with 8 bases in between. This CDR3 has 14 amino acids. In germline, CDR1 is SGHNT, CDR2 YYREEE (reference sequence). The CDR3 region is CASSPQGSYNEQFF. The DNA for the CDR3 is TGTGCCAGCAGCCCACAGGGCTCCTACAATGAGCAGTTCTTC.